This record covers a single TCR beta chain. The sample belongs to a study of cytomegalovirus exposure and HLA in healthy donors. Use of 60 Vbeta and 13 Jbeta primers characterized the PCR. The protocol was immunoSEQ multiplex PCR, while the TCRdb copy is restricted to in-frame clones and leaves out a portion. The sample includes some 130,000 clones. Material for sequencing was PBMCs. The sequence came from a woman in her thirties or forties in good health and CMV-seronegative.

The CDR3 bases are TGTGCCAGCAGTTACTCGAAAGGGGGCACTGAAGCTTTCTTT. Amino acid sequence: CASSYSKGGTEAFF. The genes are TRBV6-5 and TRBJ1-1; TRBD1 is a possible D gene (6 bases). V was pared by 0 bases and J by 4 bases, with 9 bases between. Per germline, CDR1 MNHEY and CDR2 SVGAGI. This CDR3 has 14 amino acids.